This TCR beta chain is from a study of blood T cell repertoires in COVID-19. One Seattle source followed patients from active infection through their disease course. This CDR3 contains 15 residues. With V trimmed by 3 bases and J by 6 bases, 11 bases remained unmatched. Germline assignment: CDR1 MDHEN and CDR2 SYDVKM. Profiled with immunoSEQ multiplex PCR; TCRdb holds only in-frame clones, not every one. Here the sample spans roughly 160,000 clones, 84% being singletons. This sequence was found in a woman of 80 years or more with COVID-19, enrolled during active disease. The chain carries TRBV28 and TRBJ2-7, with 7 nucleotides matching TRBD2. The sequenced sample was peripheral blood. The CDR3 coding sequence is TGTGCCAGCAGTTTGGTCGCGGGAGCCCCCCGCGAGCAGTACTTC. Encoded protein: CASSLVAGAPREQYF.